The rows below give T cell receptor beta chains drawn from one sample of a study of blood T cells in healthy people across ages. TCRdb re-called the 5' RACE reads through MiXCR, storing one row per CDR3 protein. The repertoire holds around 1,900,000 distinct CDR3 sequences, about two fifths seen once, with 23% in the top ten. Material: blood. The source of these receptors is a human donor in good health. Both conserved end residues are part of each CDR3. Fields, in order: V gene, J gene, D gene, clone size, CDR3 protein, CDR3 DNA. D genes are given only for firm matches. For some rows the clone size is stated as once, few or many, or as a class when expanded; others skip it.

TRBV5-6	TRBJ2-3	-	many	CASSSGTPSTDTQYF	TGTGCCAGCAGCTCCGGGACTCCTAGCACAGATACGCAGTATTTT
TRBV6-5	TRBJ1-2	TRBD1	many	CASSYMLTGENGYTF	TGTGCCAGCAGTTACATGTTAACAGGGGAAAATGGCTACACCTTC
TRBV7-9	TRBJ1-2	-	-	CASSLDSMGYTF	TGTGCCAGCAGCTTAGACAGTATGGGCTACACCTTC
TRBV5-5	TRBJ1-2	-	few	CASSLSTSSDVYGYTF	TGTGCCAGCAGCCTTTCAACCTCCTCAGATGTCTATGGCTACACCTTC
TRBV6-5	TRBJ2-3	-	-	CASRPGLFTDTQYF	TGTGCCAGCAGACCGGGACTTTTCACAGATACGCAGTATTTT
TRBV27	TRBJ1-5	-	few	CASSLWGGDINQPQHF	TGTGCCAGCAGTTTATGGGGAGGGGACATCAATCAGCCCCAGCATTTT
TRBV15	TRBJ2-1	TRBD2	few	CATSRGVAGENEQFF	TGTGCCACCAGCAGAGGGGTAGCGGGAGAAAATGAGCAGTTCTTC
TRBV5-1	TRBJ2-5	-	-	CASSRPVGKQETQYF	TGCGCCAGCAGCCGCCCTGTAGGAAAACAAGAGACCCAGTACTTC
TRBV29-1	TRBJ1-4	-	few	CSVSRGPANEKLFF	TGCAGCGTTTCCCGCGGACCGGCTAATGAAAAACTGTTTTTT
TRBV6-4	TRBJ1-2	TRBD1	-	CASSDRDSSPGYTF	TGTGCCAGCAGTGACCGGGACAGCTCACCCGGCTACACCTTC
TRBV7-6	TRBJ1-5	-	-	CASSLWRQPQHF	TGTGCCAGCAGCTTATGGCGACAGCCCCAGCATTTT
TRBV4-2	TRBJ1-2	-	once	CASSQDDGERGYTF	TGTGCCAGCAGCCAAGACGATGGGGAGAGAGGCTACACCTTC
TRBV30	TRBJ1-2	-	-	CAWSLGTSSYGYTF	TGTGCCTGGAGTCTCGGGACTTCCAGCTATGGCTACACCTTC
TRBV7-9	TRBJ2-3	-	many	CASSSDSTDTQYF	TGCGCCAGCAGCTCGGACAGCACAGATACGCAGTATTTT
TRBV20-1	TRBJ1-1	-	-	CSARVWQKNTEAFF	TGCAGTGCTAGAGTGTGGCAGAAGAACACTGAAGCTTTCTTT
TRBV6-5	TRBJ1-2	TRBD1	-	CASTPTGGHYGYTF	TGTGCCAGCACCCCGACAGGGGGTCATTATGGCTACACCTTC
TRBV13	TRBJ2-1	-	-	CASQLGGDLMDERFF	TGTGCCAGCCAGCTAGGGGGGGATTTAATGGATGAGCGGTTCTTC
TRBV12-3/TRBV12-4	TRBJ2-1	TRBD2	-	CASSFAPPTSGGANEQFF	TGTGCCAGCAGTTTTGCCCCCCCTACTAGCGGGGGGGCAAATGAGCAGTTCTTC
TRBV6-2/TRBV6-3	TRBJ2-7	TRBD2	-	CASRKLAGGIYEQYF	TGTGCCAGCAGAAAACTAGCGGGGGGCATCTACGAGCAGTACTTC
TRBV6-5	TRBJ2-2	-	-	CASSQRSGGGELFF	TGTGCCAGCAGCCAACGTAGCGGTGGCGGGGAGCTGTTTTTT
TRBV7-2	TRBJ2-3	TRBD2	-	CASSRKISGSSTDTQYF	TGTGCCAGCAGCCGGAAGATTAGCGGGTCTAGCACAGATACGCAGTATTTT
TRBV27	TRBJ1-5	-	-	CASSNSPQPQHF	TGTGCCAGCAGCAACAGTCCTCAGCCCCAGCATTTT
TRBV5-1	TRBJ2-7	-	-	CASSLEPGAAYKQYF	TGCGCCAGCAGCTTGGAGCCAGGGGCCGCTTATAAGCAGTACTTC
TRBV12-3/TRBV12-4	TRBJ2-7	TRBD2	-	CASSFMRGGIYNEQYF	TGTGCCAGCAGTTTTATGCGGGGGGGTATCTACAATGAGCAGTACTTC
TRBV18	TRBJ2-1	-	-	CASSQLVTNNEQFF	TGTGCCAGCTCACAGCTAGTGACCAACAATGAGCAGTTCTTC
TRBV7-3	TRBJ2-6	-	-	CASGPAGGGANVLTF	TGTGCCAGCGGCCCTGCTGGGGGTGGGGCCAACGTCCTGACTTTC
TRBV6-1	TRBJ2-3	TRBD1	-	CASRQGVLTDTQYF	TGTGCCAGCAGACAGGGGGTGTTGACAGATACGCAGTATTTT
TRBV4-1	TRBJ2-2	-	-	CASNPGLATSNTGELFF	TGCGCCAGCAACCCGGGACTCGCGACTTCGAACACCGGGGAGCTGTTTTTT
TRBV24-1	TRBJ1-2	TRBD1	-	CATSAAPGQGISGYTF	TGTGCCACCAGTGCCGCACCGGGACAGGGTATTAGTGGCTACACCTTC
TRBV25-1	TRBJ1-2	TRBD1	few	CASSFRWTGTYGYTF	TGTGCCAGCAGTTTCAGGTGGACAGGAACGTATGGCTACACCTTC
TRBV12-3/TRBV12-4	TRBJ1-1	TRBD1	-	CASSKDRREAFF	TGTGCCAGCAGTAAGGACAGGAGAGAAGCTTTCTTT
TRBV7-2	TRBJ2-3	-	-	CASSSRVGDTQYF	TGTGCCAGCAGCTCCCGGGTTGGAGATACGCAGTATTTT
TRBV13	TRBJ2-7	TRBD1	few	CASSSDRGSGEQYF	TGTGCCAGCAGCTCAGACAGGGGCTCGGGTGAGCAGTACTTC
TRBV5-6	TRBJ2-4	-	-	CASSHGARDIQYF	TGTGCCAGCAGCCACGGGGCGAGAGACATTCAGTACTTC
TRBV24-1	TRBJ2-7	TRBD1	few	CATMDRGSTEQYF	TGTGCCACCATGGACAGGGGTTCTACCGAGCAGTACTTC
TRBV6-6	TRBJ2-3	-	-	CASSPVSGTDTQYF	TGTGCCAGCAGTCCCGTTTCGGGCACAGATACGCAGTATTTT
TRBV3-1	TRBJ2-7	TRBD2	few	CASSPRTSGNYEQYF	TGTGCCAGCAGCCCGAGGACTAGCGGCAATTACGAGCAGTACTTC
TRBV6-5	TRBJ1-6	TRBD1	-	CATQTDRGSGEPLHF	TGTGCCACCCAGACTGACAGGGGAAGTGGGGAGCCCCTCCACTTT
TRBV11-3	TRBJ1-1	TRBD1	few	CASSLVGTGDTEAFF	TGTGCCAGCAGCTTAGTCGGGACAGGGGATACTGAAGCTTTCTTT
TRBV6-5	TRBJ1-5	-	many	CASRTGRNQPQHF	TGTGCCAGCAGAACAGGGAGAAATCAGCCCCAGCATTTT
TRBV7-3	TRBJ2-7	TRBD2	few	CASSSGGNWVYEQYF	TGTGCCAGCAGCTCCGGGGGGAATTGGGTCTACGAGCAGTACTTC
TRBV12-3/TRBV12-4	TRBJ2-3	TRBD1	once	CASSPRGATGGLVSTDTQYF	TGTGCCAGCAGTCCCCGGGGGGCGACAGGGGGCTTAGTGAGCACAGATACGCAGTATTTT
TRBV27	TRBJ1-1	-	-	CARPQGSASNTGAFF	TGTGCCAGACCCCAGGGGTCCGCCAGCAACACTGGAGCTTTCTTT
TRBV10-3	TRBJ2-3	TRBD2	-	CASSRGSAGGPSADTQYF	TGTGCCTCAAGTCGCGGGTCAGCGGGGGGGCCGTCAGCAGATACGCAGTATTTT
TRBV7-9	TRBJ2-7	TRBD1	-	CASSLGWTGAPYEQYF	TGTGCCAGCAGCTTAGGATGGACAGGGGCCCCCTACGAGCAGTACTTC